This T cell receptor (beta chain) was retrieved from a study of T cell responses to AZD1222 COVID-19 vaccine (dated by TCRdb to about 2021). About the study as a whole: TCR sequencing was performed for about 250 trial participants, of whom approximately 200 were given two doses of AZD1222 and some 26 were given two doses of MenACWY control vaccine. Trial participants were enrolled into age subgroups of 18-55, 56-69 and 70-plus years, which contained approximately 150, 30 and 60 TCR-sequenced participants, respectively.

The CDR3 regions of human TCRbeta chains were analyzed by immunosequencing. Per the authors' processing: Repertoire TCRs were matched against a reference library of SARS-CoV-2-specific TCRs generated with the MIRA antigen-specificity platform. Breadth was defined as the fraction of unique TCRs that were SARS-CoV-2-associated. Depth was defined as the fraction of total T cells that were SARS-CoV-2-associated. Each spike-specific TCR was assigned to its reactive spike region and to a CD4 or CD8 class using the MIRA data. Log10-transformed breadth and depth values were compared by one-way ANOVA with Sidak's multiple comparisons tests. TCRdb took over this immuneACCESS table, retaining in-frame rearrangements with V and J assigned. Such tables are incomplete; in checked studies, under half of the missing clones stem from an unresolved V gene, and the remainder is unexplained. The DNA gave D and trimming, while V, J and clone size come from that table. This sample gives approximately 50,000 clones in total; around nine tenths of them show up just once. The ten largest clones add up to 6.9% of the sample.

The CDR3 has 14 amino acids, counting the end cysteine and phenylalanine. The entry retains the CDR3 DNA only, 42 bases that are in frame from base 1. V drops 1 base and J drops 4 bases, leaving 11 bases in between. Reading the germline V gene gives CDR1 SGHTS and CDR2 YDEGEE. The label giving this sample's time point can be read as: about 28 days (+/-7) after the second vaccine dose. AZD1222 recipients given second doses at about 4 weeks or at about 12 weeks were pooled, since spike-specific TCR depth and breadth were not found to differ between the two schedules. Samples from vaccinated people were obtained from the UK trials COV001 and COV002, which included a single-blind randomized controlled phase 2/3 trial of AZD1222 (ChAdOx1 nCoV-19) in healthy adults. For TCRbeta chain sequencing, PBMC samples were collected from trial participants at day 0 and at day 28 after the second dose. In the case of this clone: Its antigen is still unknown. Qualities for individual bases were not recorded, and no much larger clone is one base off.

The investigation overall reported the following: Reportedly, close to half of the unique spike-specific TCRs recognized epitopes lying outside the regions that are mutated in the B.1.351 and B.1.1.7 variants. In the small 56-69-year group, the increase in depth fell short of significance, most likely because of low power. Because no samples from the day 14 peak response were available, repertoires could be characterized only after the peak T cell response. Only a handful of AZD1222 recipients were SARS-CoV-2 seropositive at baseline, limiting conclusions about previously exposed vaccinees. Spike-specific TCR breadth and depth rose significantly after two AZD1222 doses compared with day 0 and with MenACWY recipients. CD4 TCRs associated with the vaccine covered the entire spike protein, and the dominant responses were in regions 160-218 and 743-854. Participants were mostly white British and included more females than males, and it was suggested by the authors that clonal diversity may have been underestimated.

This sequence originates from an adult who received the AZD1222 COVID-19 vaccine. This sample comprised peripheral blood, obtained 28 days after the second AZD1222 dose. The chain couples TRBV5-8 to TRBJ1-2, and TRBD1 may be the D gene, going by 5 matching bases. The bases are TGTGCCAGCAGCTTGCCATCTGGGGGCTATGGCTACACCTTC. Its product reads: CASSLPSGGYGYTF.